The 5 T cell receptor beta chains reported below all come from one sample, sequenced in a study of T cell changes during pregnancy in multiple sclerosis. Generated by immunoSEQ multiplex PCR, the TCRdb table keeps only in-frame clones and is missing some. The sample shows about 100,000 clones, about 90% of them seen only once. The sequencing used peripheral blood, collected after pregnancy. The origin of the receptors is a female donor with multiple sclerosis, enrolled in a pregnancy study.

This clone has only one observation. CDR3 in amino acids: CASSDRGVTDTQYF. In nucleotides, the CDR3 is TGTGCCAGCAGTGATCGGGGGGTCACAGATACGCAGTATTTT. The genes are TRBV25-1 and TRBJ2-3, with TRBD2 matching over 7 bases. The CDR3 extends over 14 amino acids. J gave up 2 bases and V 3 bases, and 2 bases lay outside the gene matches. Germline values: CDR1 MGHDK, CDR2 SYGVNS.

The chain joins TRBV5-1 to TRBJ2-7; D call uncertain. V was pared by 0 bases and J by 4 bases, with 8 bases between. Germline lookup yields CDR1 SGHRS and CDR2 YFSETQ. The CDR3 consists of 13 residues. Here the CDR3 reads CASSLGTNYEQYF. DNA of the CDR3: TGCGCCAGCAGCTTGGGAACAAATTACGAGCAGTACTTC.

This clone has a single count. The chain joins TRBV6-6 to TRBJ1-2, with D possibly being TRBD1 (6 bases). Per germline, CDR1 MNHNY and CDR2 SVGAGI (reference sequence). The CDR3 length is 14 residues. The V end was cut by 4 bases, the J end by 7 bases, with 16 bases between. The CDR3 spells CASSSVTGAGGYTF. CDR3 DNA: TGTGCCAGCAGTTCCGTGACAGGCGCGGGTGGCTACACCTTC.

The gene calls are TRBV19 and TRBJ2-1; TRBD2 agrees at 8 bases. V was clipped by 3 bases and J by 9 bases; unmatched bases: 13. Germline V lookup: CDR1 LNHDA, CDR2 SQIVND (reference sequence). The CDR3 spans 16 residues. The CDR3 DNA follows: TGTGCCAGTAGTATCCTCCTTCCGGGAGGGAGGGGTGAGCAGTTCTTC. Translation: CASSILLPGGRGEQFF.

The V gene is TRBV2, the J gene TRBJ1-2; D is unresolved. The CDR3 is 14 amino acids. The germline V gene encodes CDR1 SNHLY and CDR2 FYNNEI. The ends were cut back, 7 bases at V and 3 bases at J, with 15 bases in the middle. The CDR3, as DNA: TGTGCCAGCACGTCGTCCAGGTCGGACTATGGCTACACCTTC. Translating gives CASTSSRSDYGYTF. Looking up the rest from reference TRBV2 and TRBJ1-2 gives the full variable domain: EPEVTQTPSHQVTQMGQEVILRCVPISNHLYFYWYRQILGQKVEFLVSFYNNEISEKSEIFDDQFSVERPDGSNFTLKIRSTKLEDSAMYFCASTSSRSDYGYTFGSGTRLTVV.